This TCR beta chain was recovered during a study of T-cell reconstitution after alpha-beta-depleted transplantation in children (TCRdb year 2016). Describing the broader study: Using TCR repertoire profiling, the study quantitatively followed how T-cell immune reconstitution unfolded in children after TCRalphabeta/CD19-depleted allogeneic hematopoietic cell transplantation. Here is what the overall study found, with its caveats: In some patients, high TCRbeta diversity at day 60 was attributed to recipient T cells and intrathymic progenitors that had survived conditioning. The apparently early alphabetaT-cell count recovery about two months after transplant was reportedly dependent on only several hundred rapidly expanded clones derived from non-depleted graft cells. The frequencies of hyperexpanded clones fell over the following months, and after one year, T-cell counts and TCRbeta diversity were mostly attributed to newly produced T cells.

From the cysteine through the phenylalanine, the CDR3 covers 15 amino acids. Just CDR3 DNA is preserved here, 45 bases in frame from base 1. Ends trimmed: V by 1 base, J by 7 bases; bases unmatched to a gene: 7. The germline V gene gives CDR1 as MDHEN and CDR2 as SYDVKM. In the paper's terms, the treatment or condition label means: allogeneic hematopoietic cell transplantation with graft depleted of TCRalphabeta T cells and CD19 B cells. TCRalphabeta/CD19-depleted allogeneic hematopoietic cell grafts were given to the transplant recipients, all of whom were children. The library came from PCR. TCRdb lists the instrument as Illumina HiSeq 2500. TCR libraries were prepared with molecular barcoding, using unique molecular identifiers to normalize TCRbeta repertoire quantification. TCRdb applied fastp at Q25 and MiXCR to the public reads, then kept only in-frame beta chains. Each CDR3 protein gets just one entry, which takes the most common genes and DNA from the rows behind it. Recorded for this sample are almost 250,000 distinct CDR3 sequences; about 23% of them occurred a single time. The ten top clones hold about 2.6% of the sample.

A remark on this clonotype: It lacks a known antigen. No base quality information exists; no much larger clone differs at one position.

The rearrangement joined TRBV28 to TRBJ2-7; a stretch of 10 junction bases matches TRBD2. The TCR comes from a girl aged 2-10 years with Fanconi anemia, due to receive a stem cell transplant. Source: PBMCs, taken before TCRalphabeta/CD19-depleted stem cell transplant. The DNA sequence is as follows: TGTGCCAGCAGTTTATCGGTAGCGGGAGGTTCTGAGCAGTACTTC. Its translation reads: CASSLSVAGGSEQYF.